A selection of T cell receptor beta chains follows, all from one sample in a study of CD8 T cells in Susac syndrome. TCRdb re-analysed the immunoSEQ multiplex PCR reads in MiXCR, keeping a single row per CDR3 protein. The table records tens of thousands of distinct CDR3 sequences, approximately 94% of them present only once. The sequenced sample consisted of CD8+ T cells from PBMCs. These receptors all come from a human donor with Susac syndrome. Both conserved end residues are part of each CDR3. D genes are given only for firm matches. Expanded clones get a size class; other rows say once, few or many, or leave the size out.

j_gene | abundance | v_gene | d_gene | CDR3aa | CDR3nt
TRBJ1-6 | - | TRBV2 | - | CASSGTGVNSPLHF | TGTGCCAGCAGTGGAACAGGAGTGAATTCACCCCTCCACTTT
TRBJ2-4 | - | TRBV2 | - | CASCTNNKNIQYF | TGTGCCAGCTGTACCAACAATAAAAACATTCAGTACTTC
TRBJ2-1 | - | TRBV20-1 | TRBD2 | CSAEGTSGGAWNEQFF | TGCAGTGCGGAAGGGACTAGCGGGGGGGCGTGGAATGAGCAGTTCTTC
TRBJ2-7 | once | TRBV6-2/TRBV6-3 | TRBD2 | CASSRGLAGEQYF | TGTGCCAGCAGCCGGGGACTAGCGGGCGAGCAGTACTTC
TRBJ1-1 | - | TRBV7-2 | - | CASSLALSGTEAFF | TGTGCCAGCAGCTTAGCTTTGTCTGGCACTGAAGCTTTCTTT
TRBJ2-7 | - | TRBV3-1 | - | CASSQGGAEGYEQYF | TGTGCCAGCAGCCAGGGGGGGGCGGAGGGTTACGAGCAGTACTTC
TRBJ1-4 | - | TRBV15 | - | CATNRELLGKLFF | TGTGCCACCAACCGGGAACTTCTAGGAAAACTGTTTTTT
TRBJ2-7 | - | TRBV7-9 | - | CASRQLNDEQYF | TGTGCCAGCAGACAACTTAATGACGAGCAGTACTTC
TRBJ2-7 | - | TRBV28 | - | CASSFISRGLPYEQYF | TGTGCCAGCAGTTTCATCTCCCGGGGGCTACCCTACGAGCAGTACTTC
TRBJ2-2 | - | TRBV4-1 | - | CASSQVGPGELFF | TGCGCCAGCAGCCAAGTGGGACCTGGGGAGCTGTTTTTT
TRBJ1-1 | - | TRBV28 | - | CASSSLGEYEAFF | TGTGCCAGCAGTAGCCTCGGGGAATATGAAGCTTTCTTT
TRBJ1-2 | - | TRBV20-1 | - | CSARTPTGRYGYTF | TGCAGTGCTAGAACCCCGACGGGAAGATATGGCTACACCTTC
TRBJ1-1 | - | TRBV7-6 | - | CASSTGYPNTEAFF | TGTGCCAGCAGCACGGGATATCCGAACACTGAAGCTTTCTTT
TRBJ2-5 | - | TRBV27 | - | CASSRSLRETQYF | TGTGCCAGCAGTAGGAGCCTCCGGGAGACCCAGTACTTC
TRBJ2-1 | - | TRBV20-1 | - | CSARVPSSFNEQFF | TGCAGTGCTAGAGTTCCTAGCTCTTTCAATGAGCAGTTCTTC
TRBJ2-7 | medium-sized | TRBV2 | TRBD2 | CASSESGGLSYEQYF | TGTGCCAGCAGTGAAAGCGGGGGGCTTTCCTACGAGCAGTACTTC
TRBJ1-2 | - | TRBV27 | - | CASLGKVAGRYGYTF | TGTGCCAGCCTGGGGAAGGTGGCAGGGAGGTATGGCTACACCTTC
TRBJ2-2 | - | TRBV12-5 | - | CASGFQGDTGELFF | TGTGCTAGTGGTTTCCAAGGGGACACCGGGGAGCTGTTTTTT
TRBJ1-2 | - | TRBV3-1 | - | CASSQAHPPGVYGYTF | TGTGCCAGCAGCCAAGCCCACCCGCCAGGGGTATATGGCTACACCTTC
TRBJ2-5 | once | TRBV20-1 | TRBD2 | CSARDPWDSGNQETQYF | TGCAGTGCTAGAGACCCCTGGGATAGCGGGAACCAAGAGACCCAGTACTTC
TRBJ1-1 | - | TRBV5-4 | - | CASSLGHVNTEAFF | TGTGCCAGCAGCTTGGGACACGTGAACACTGAAGCTTTCTTT
TRBJ2-3 | - | TRBV28 | - | CASSYGQTTDTQYF | TGTGCCAGCAGTTACGGGCAAACCACAGATACGCAGTATTTT
TRBJ1-2 | - | TRBV7-2 | - | CASSLDGYRYTF | TGTGCCAGCAGCTTGGACGGTTATCGCTACACCTTC
TRBJ1-2 | - | TRBV5-1 | - | CASSSPGPYGYTF | TGCGCCAGCAGCTCTCCGGGACCCTATGGCTACACCTTC
TRBJ2-1 | - | TRBV14 | - | CASSKGKMYSSYNEQFF | TGTGCCAGCAGCAAGGGGAAGATGTATAGCTCCTACAATGAGCAGTTCTTC
TRBJ2-3 | - | TRBV30 | TRBD2 | CALGLAASTDTQYF | TGTGCCCTTGGACTAGCGGCTAGCACAGATACGCAGTATTTT
TRBJ2-3 | - | TRBV29-1 | - | CSHDLTDTQYF | TGCAGCCACGACCTCACAGATACGCAGTATTTT
TRBJ1-5 | - | TRBV7-9 | - | CASSLAGGGSNQPQHF | TGTGCCAGCAGCTTAGCGGGGGGCGGGAGCAATCAGCCCCAGCATTTT
TRBJ1-5 | - | TRBV5-1 | - | CASTPQTVQPQHF | TGCGCCAGCACACCCCAGACAGTTCAGCCCCAGCATTTT
TRBJ1-1 | - | TRBV6-2/TRBV6-3 | TRBD1 | CASSPLLTRTGRRGTEAFF | TGTGCCAGCAGTCCCCTTTTGACTCGGACAGGAAGAAGGGGGACTGAAGCTTTCTTT
TRBJ2-7 | - | TRBV15 | TRBD2 | CATSLAGDYEQYF | TGTGCCACCAGTCTAGCGGGAGATTACGAGCAGTACTTC
TRBJ2-3 | - | TRBV5-1 | - | CASSRDSDTQYF | TGCGCCAGCAGCCGCGATTCAGATACGCAGTATTTT
TRBJ1-2 | - | TRBV18 | - | CASSPGERNGYTF | TGTGCCAGCTCACCAGGAGAACGTAATGGCTACACCTTC
TRBJ1-6 | once | TRBV5-1 | - | CASSLGQTNSPLHF | TGCGCCAGCAGCTTGGGGCAGACTAATTCACCCCTCCACTTT
TRBJ2-7 | - | TRBV28 | - | CASSFGWWYEQYF | TGTGCCAGCAGTTTTGGGTGGTGGTACGAGCAGTACTTC
TRBJ2-2 | - | TRBV24-1 | - | CATSDPTGTAAGELFF | TGTGCCACCAGTGATCCGACCGGGACCGCCGCCGGGGAGCTGTTTTTT
TRBJ2-7 | - | TRBV6-5 | - | CATLAGSTYEQYF | TGTGCCACCCTGGCAGGGTCAACCTACGAGCAGTACTTC
TRBJ2-1 | - | TRBV7-6 | TRBD2 | CASSFSGGTYNEQFF | TGTGCCAGCAGCTTTAGCGGGGGGACATACAATGAGCAGTTCTTC
TRBJ1-2 | - | TRBV28 | - | CASSLGSYGYTF | TGTGCCAGCAGTTTGGGATCTTATGGCTACACCTTC
TRBJ2-1 | - | TRBV12-3/TRBV12-4 | - | CASSPTGKRYNEQFF | TGTGCCAGCAGTCCGACAGGAAAACGGTACAATGAGCAGTTCTTC
TRBJ2-7 | - | TRBV7-2 | - | CASSLSSGTNYEQYF | TGTGCCAGCAGCTTATCATCCGGGACCAACTACGAGCAGTACTTC
TRBJ1-2 | - | TRBV29-1 | - | CSATGSGGYTF | TGCAGCGCCACAGGGTCAGGCGGCTACACCTTC
TRBJ2-3 | - | TRBV6-2/TRBV6-3 | - | CASSYKVGVTDTQYF | TGTGCCAGCAGTTATAAGGTGGGAGTCACAGATACGCAGTATTTT
TRBJ2-1 | - | TRBV30 | TRBD1 | CAWSMDRVDEQFF | TGTGCCTGGAGTATGGACAGGGTCGATGAGCAGTTCTTC